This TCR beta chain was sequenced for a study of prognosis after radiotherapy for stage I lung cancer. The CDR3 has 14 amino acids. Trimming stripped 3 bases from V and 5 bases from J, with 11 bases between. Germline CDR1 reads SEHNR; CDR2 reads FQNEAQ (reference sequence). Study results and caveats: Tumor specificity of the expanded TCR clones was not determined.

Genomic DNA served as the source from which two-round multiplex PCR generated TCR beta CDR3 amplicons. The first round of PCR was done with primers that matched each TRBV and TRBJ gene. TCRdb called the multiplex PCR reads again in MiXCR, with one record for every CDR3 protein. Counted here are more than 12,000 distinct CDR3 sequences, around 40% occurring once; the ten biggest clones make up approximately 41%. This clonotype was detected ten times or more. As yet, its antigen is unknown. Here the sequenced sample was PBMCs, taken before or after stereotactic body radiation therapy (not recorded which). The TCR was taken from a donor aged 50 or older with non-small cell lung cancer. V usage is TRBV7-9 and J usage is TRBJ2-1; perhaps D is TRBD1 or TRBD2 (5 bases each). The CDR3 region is CASSFSGTDNEQFF. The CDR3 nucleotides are TGTGCCAGCAGCTTTTCCGGGACCGACAATGAGCAGTTCTTC.